The 12 T cell receptor beta chains in this list originate from one sample, sequenced in a study of cytomegalovirus exposure and HLA in healthy donors. The study ran its PCR with 60 Vbeta and 13 Jbeta primers. The repertoire was sequenced with immunoSEQ multiplex PCR; TCRdb's copy has only in-frame clones and lacks some. The sample records over 150,000 clones, roughly three quarters being singletons. Sequenced: PBMCs. The source is a woman aged 45-59 years in good health and CMV-seropositive.

The chain's CDR3 is CASRVKGGGVGYTF. For the CDR3, the DNA is TGTGCCAGCAGAGTGAAGGGGGGAGGGGTCGGCTACACCTTC. The rearrangement uses TRBV6-1 and TRBJ1-2; D perhaps matches TRBD1 (6 bases). The CDR3 spans 14 residues. Germline CDR1 reads MNHNS; CDR2 reads SASEGT. The V gene lost 6 bases and the J gene lost 8 bases, with 19 bases spanning the gap.

The J gene is TRBJ2-3, the V gene TRBV9; 8 nucleotides match TRBD1. The J segment lost 0 bases and the V segment lost 3 bases, leaving 6 bases of the junction unmatched. The CDR3 contains 16 residues. CDR1 SGDLS and CDR2 YYNGEE come from the germline V gene. The CDR3 reads CASSGDRGPSTDTQYF. In DNA form, the CDR3 reads TGTGCCAGCAGCGGAGACAGGGGCCCCAGCACAGATACGCAGTATTTT.

This clone was detected a few times. This chain connects TRBV4-1 to TRBJ2-1; 10 nucleotides agree with TRBD2. The V segment lost 0 bases and the J segment 5 bases; nucleotides outside the gene matches: 7. The germline gives CDR1 MGHRA, CDR2 YSYEKL. CDR3 length: 17 amino acids. CDR3 DNA: TGCGCCAGCAGCCAAGAAGGGTCTAGCGGGGGAAACAATGAGCAGTTCTTC. This codes for CASSQEGSSGGNNEQFF.

The rearrangement joins TRBV19 to TRBJ1-2, with 8 bases fitting TRBD1. The trim removed 7 bases at V and 0 bases at J, leaving 10 bases unmatched. Germline V gene lookup returns CDR1 LNHDA and CDR2 SQIVND (reference sequence). The length of the CDR3 is 16 residues. The CDR3 protein is CASKSGTGRSNYGYTF. CDR3 bases: TGTGCCAGTAAATCCGGGACAGGAAGATCTAACTATGGCTACACCTTC.

V and J are TRBV9 and TRBJ1-4, with 9 bases that match TRBD1. V shed 0 bases and J 10 bases; nucleotides not matched to a gene: 7. This CDR3 is built from 15 residues. Germline-derived CDR1 and CDR2 are SGDLS and YYNGEE. The CDR3 is CASSVGGQGTGKLFF. CDR3 nucleotide sequence: TGTGCCAGCAGCGTAGGGGGACAGGGCACGGGAAAACTGTTTTTT.

This chain connects TRBV6-5 to TRBJ2-1; 8 bases fit TRBD2. The V gene end was trimmed by 5 bases and the J gene end by 4 bases; junction bases not matched to a gene: 7. The CDR3 is 15 amino acids. Germline lookup yields CDR1 MNHEY and CDR2 SVGAGI. The CDR3 region is CASSPYGGGYNEQFF. In DNA form, the CDR3 reads TGTGCCAGCAGTCCCTACGGGGGGGGGTACAATGAGCAGTTCTTC.

The chain is built from TRBV5-1 and TRBJ2-1, with a weak D call TRBD2 (7 bases). Germline-derived CDR1 and CDR2 are SGHRS and YFSETQ. The CDR3 totals 14 residues. Trimming cost V 5 bases and J 10 bases, with 19 bases left between them. CDR3 sequence reads: CASSYAGAGTEQFF. CDR3 DNA: TGCGCCAGCAGTTATGCGGGGGCGGGAACAGAGCAGTTCTTC. Complete variable domain (other parts from reference TRBV5-1 and TRBJ2-1): KAGVTQTPRYLIKTRGQQVTLSCSPISGHRSVSWYQQTPGQGLQFLFEYFSETQRNKGNFPGRFSGRQFSNSRSEMNVSTLELGDSALYLCASSYAGAGTEQFFGPGTRLTVL.

The V call is TRBV5-4, the J call TRBJ2-3; 10 bases are a match to TRBD1. After removal of 2 bases from V and 4 bases from J, the junction contained 10 bases not matched to a gene. This CDR3 contains 17 residues. From germline, CDR1 is SGHNT and CDR2 YYREEE (reference sequence). CDR3 coding DNA: TGTGCCAGCAGCTTACCGGGACAGGGGCTGAGTGCAGATACGCAGTATTTT. Translation: CASSLPGQGLSADTQYF.

In DNA, the CDR3 is TGCGCCAGCAGCTCCCAGACAGGGGCAGAGGAGACCCAGTACTTC. Translated: CASSSQTGAEETQYF. V usage is TRBV5-1 and J usage is TRBJ2-5; 8 positions match TRBD1. This CDR3 contains 15 residues. Germline lookup yields CDR1 SGHRS and CDR2 YFSETQ. The J segment lost 5 bases and the V segment lost 3 bases, leaving 9 bases of the junction unmatched. Full variable domain (remainder filled in from reference TRBV5-1 and TRBJ2-5): KAGVTQTPRYLIKTRGQQVTLSCSPISGHRSVSWYQQTPGQGLQFLFEYFSETQRNKGNFPGRFSGRQFSNSRSEMNVSTLELGDSALYLCASSSQTGAEETQYFGPGTRLLVL.

The gene calls are TRBV19 and TRBJ2-2; D is possibly TRBD1 (5 bases). The V end lost 6 bases, the J end lost 2 bases, and 10 bases lay between the germline ends. The CDR3 sequence is 14 residues long. Germline values: CDR1 LNHDA, CDR2 SQIVND (reference sequence). CDR3 bases: TGTGCCAGTAGGCAGACAGCTAACACCGGGGAGCTGTTTTTT. Translating it yields CASRQTANTGELFF.

The genes are TRBV19 and TRBJ1-2, with unresolved D. V was shortened by 2 bases and J by 8 bases, with 18 bases between the two germline ends. The CDR3 length is 15 residues. Germline lookup yields CDR1 LNHDA and CDR2 SQIVND (reference sequence). CDR3: CASSIISGGNSGYTF. The CDR3 DNA is TGTGCCAGTAGTATAATCTCGGGAGGGAACTCCGGCTACACCTTC.

The chain employs TRBV27 and TRBJ2-1; 7 bases line up with TRBD1. Unmatched junction bases numbered 9, after V lost 5 bases and J lost 2 bases. Germline CDR1 reads MNHEY; CDR2 reads SMNVEV (reference sequence). This CDR3 is built from 16 residues. CDR3 residues: CASSPMTGLPYNEQFF. CDR3 nucleotides: TGTGCCAGCAGTCCCATGACAGGGCTTCCCTACAATGAGCAGTTCTTC.